The next 25 T cell receptor beta chains were all read from a single sample in a study of cytomegalovirus exposure and HLA in healthy donors. PCR was performed using 60 Vbeta and 13 Jbeta primers. Sequencing was performed with immunoSEQ multiplex PCR; in TCRdb, only in-frame clones are kept and a portion is missing. This repertoire shows over 130,000 clones, approximately 72% found once; its top ten account for 6.5%. What was sequenced was PBMCs. These receptor sequences come from a woman aged 55-70 years in good health and CMV-seronegative.

In nucleotides, the CDR3 is TGTGCCAGCAGTGAAGCGCGTGGGCAGTGGGAGACCCAGTACTTC. Encoded protein: CASSEARGQWETQYF. The chain carries TRBV2 and TRBJ2-5; D is unresolved. V was pared by 0 bases and J by 5 bases, with 13 bases between. The CDR3 contains 15 residues. CDR1 is SNHLY and CDR2 is FYNNEI in the germline V gene. The whole variable domain, filled in from reference TRBV2 and TRBJ2-5, reads EPEVTQTPSHQVTQMGQEVILRCVPISNHLYFYWYRQILGQKVEFLVSFYNNEISEKSEIFDDQFSVERPDGSNFTLKIRSTKLEDSAMYFCASSEARGQWETQYFGPGTRLLVL.

This clone has just a few counts. The chain has TRBV25-1 and TRBJ2-7; 7 nucleotides line up with TRBD1. CDR1 and CDR2 (germline): MGHDK, SYGVNS. The CDR3 length is 14 residues. Losses at the gene ends were 6 bases for V and 4 bases for J; bases not matched to a gene: 9. The DNA for the CDR3 is TGTGCCAGCAGAGCGACAGGGTGGTCGTACGAGCAGTACTTC. This sequence encodes CASRATGWSYEQYF.

This clone was picked up one time. The chain is built from TRBV5-1 and TRBJ2-1; perhaps TRBD2 as D (6 bases). Germline V gene sequence: CDR1 SGHRS, CDR2 YFSETQ. Trimming shortened V by 1 base and J by 2 bases, and 10 bases separated the two germline ends. The CDR3 contains 15 residues. The CDR3 spells CASSLTGVAYNEQFF. The DNA for the CDR3 is TGCGCCAGCAGCTTGACGGGAGTGGCCTACAATGAGCAGTTCTTC.

This clone was seen only a few times. CDR3 DNA: TGTGCCAGCAGCCCCCTCCGGGGGTCCTACAATGAGCAGTTCTTC. This encodes CASSPLRGSYNEQFF. This chain connects TRBV7-3 to TRBJ2-1, with TRBD2 as a possible D gene (6 bases). The germline CDR1 and CDR2 sequences are SGHTA and FQGTGA. V was cut by 5 bases and J by 1 base, with 12 bases left in between. The CDR3 contains 15 residues.

The chain carries TRBV7-2 and TRBJ1-5, with a tentative D call TRBD1 (6 bases). CDR3 length: 14 residues. Trimming stripped 4 bases from V and 3 bases from J, with 10 bases between. From germline, CDR1 is SGHTA and CDR2 FQGNSA. CDR3 DNA sequence: TGTGCCAGCAGCTCGAGACAGGCCAATCAGCCCCAGCATTTT. It translates to CASSSRQANQPQHF.

V and J are TRBV21-1 and TRBJ1-3. TRBV21-1 is a known pseudogene. The CDR3 length is 16 residues. The CDR3: CASSKVGSFSGNTIYF. The CDR3 region has the DNA TGTGCCAGCAGCAAAGTTGGGAGTTTCTCTGGAAACACCATATATTTT.

The CDR3 sequence: CAISGEARGTEAFF. The CDR3 DNA is TGTGCCATCAGTGGCGAGGCCCGTGGCACTGAAGCTTTCTTT. The gene calls are TRBV10-3 and TRBJ1-1; no firm D call. The CDR3 runs 14 residues. The V gene lost 4 bases and the J gene lost 4 bases, with 13 bases spanning the gap. Germline CDR1 is ENHRY and CDR2 is SYGVKD.

V gene TRBV28 combines with J gene TRBJ2-3; 7 bases line up with TRBD1. V was pared by 5 bases and J by 2 bases, with 4 bases of the junction left unmatched. The CDR3 is made up of 14 amino acids. The germline gives CDR1 MDHEN, CDR2 SYDVKM. The CDR3 reads CASSPGTATDTQYF. The CDR3 nucleotides read TGTGCCAGCAGTCCCGGGACAGCCACAGATACGCAGTATTTT.

The rearrangement links TRBV5-5 to TRBJ2-1; D ambiguous. Trimming pared 5 bases from V and 9 bases from J, leaving 12 bases between. In germline, CDR1 is SGHKS, CDR2 YYEKEE (reference sequence). This CDR3 comprises 12 residues. The CDR3 protein is CASSPGIGEQFF. CDR3 sequence (DNA): TGTGCCAGCAGTCCAGGAATCGGTGAGCAGTTCTTC.

There are a few counts of this clone. The V call is TRBV12-5, the J call TRBJ1-6; tentative D call: TRBD1 (6 bases). This CDR3 has 14 amino acids. Looked up from germline, CDR1 is LGHNT and CDR2 is FRNRAP. With 8 bases removed from V and 3 bases from J, the gap between germline ends came to 11 bases. CDR3 residues: CASKTGGYNSPLHF. The CDR3 DNA reads TGTGCTAGTAAGACAGGCGGCTATAATTCACCCCTCCACTTT.

This clone was picked up a small number of times. This chain links TRBV5-1 with TRBJ2-1; a possible D gene is TRBD1 (5 bases). CDR3 length: 13 amino acids. Germline values: CDR1 SGHRS, CDR2 YFSETQ. V was cut by 2 bases and J by 8 bases, with 11 bases left in between. The CDR3 region is CASSFDSADEQFF. The CDR3 region has the DNA TGCGCCAGCAGCTTCGACAGCGCCGATGAGCAGTTCTTC.

The rearrangement joins TRBV5-1 to TRBJ1-2; 7 bases map to TRBD1. The CDR3 is made up of 15 amino acids. The germline CDR1 and CDR2 sequences are SGHRS and YFSETQ. V gave up 3 bases and J gave up 0 bases; unmatched junction bases: 5. The CDR3, as DNA: TGCGCCAGCAGCTGGGGGGACAGCACTAACTATGGCTACACCTTC. This sequence encodes CASSWGDSTNYGYTF.

The rearrangement joins TRBV27 to TRBJ1-1; maybe TRBD1 (5 bases). Trimming shortened V by 6 bases and J by 7 bases, and 21 bases separated the two germline ends. The germline V gene encodes CDR1 MNHEY and CDR2 SMNVEV (reference sequence). This CDR3 is built from 15 residues. The CDR3 nucleotides read TGTGCCAGCAGAAAGGTTTCGGGGGAAAAGGGTGAAGCTTTCTTT. It yields the protein CASRKVSGEKGEAFF.

The V gene is TRBV5-4, the J gene TRBJ1-4; D unresolved. The V end was cut by 2 bases, the J end by 4 bases, with 6 bases between. Germline V gene sequence: CDR1 SGHNT, CDR2 YYREEE (reference sequence). The CDR3 is 13 amino acids. CDR3 DNA sequence: TGTGCCAGCAGCTTCCGGGATAATGAAAAACTGTTTTTT. Protein product: CASSFRDNEKLFF.

V usage is TRBV2 and J usage is TRBJ2-7; 14 positions agree with TRBD2. Germline values: CDR1 SNHLY, CDR2 FYNNEI. V gave up 5 bases and J gave up 2 bases; unmatched junction bases: 2. The CDR3 extends over 15 amino acids. The CDR3 coding sequence is TGTGCCAGCAGTAGGACTAGCGGGGGGCCCTACGAGCAGTACTTC. Protein sequence: CASSRTSGGPYEQYF.

This clone was found a few times. This chain joins TRBV4-1 and TRBJ2-2; no clear D. V lost 1 base to trimming and J lost 5 bases, with 8 bases between them. Per germline, CDR1 MGHRA and CDR2 YSYEKL. This CDR3 is 14 amino acids long. This chain's CDR3 is CASSQVGPTGELFF. The CDR3 region has the DNA TGCGCCAGCAGCCAAGTGGGCCCGACCGGGGAGCTGTTTTTT.

To note about this clone: The junction shows a germline mismatch at one end, possibly a read error. The CDR3 sequence: CASSRDRGLSNSPLHF. In nucleotides, the CDR3 is TGTGCTAGCAGCCGGGACAGGGGGCTGAGCAATTCACCCCTCCACTTT. The chain carries TRBV7-7 and TRBJ1-6; 12 bases align to TRBD1. This CDR3 comprises 16 residues. Germline values: CDR1 SSHAT, CDR2 FNYEAQ (reference sequence).

The V gene is TRBV9, the J gene TRBJ2-7; 8 nucleotides line up with TRBD2. Germline assignment: CDR1 SGDLS and CDR2 YYNGEE. The CDR3 has 14 amino acids. Trimming removed 1 base from V and 6 bases from J; junction bases left unmatched: 6. CDR3 in amino acids: CASSVTGGPGEQYF. The DNA of the CDR3 is TGTGCCAGCAGCGTAACGGGAGGGCCAGGCGAGCAGTACTTC.

This clone was counted a few times. This chain uses TRBV28 with TRBJ1-5; D is uncertain. V was clipped by 3 bases and J by 4 bases, with 10 bases between them. The CDR3 contains 14 residues. Per germline, CDR1 MDHEN and CDR2 SYDVKM. The CDR3 sequence is CASSLELGNQPQHF. CDR3 DNA: TGTGCCAGCAGTTTGGAGCTTGGGAATCAGCCCCAGCATTTT.

This rearrangement joins TRBV2 to TRBJ2-2; TRBD2 agrees at 9 bases. The CDR3 has 14 residues. Looked up from germline, CDR1 is SNHLY and CDR2 is FYNNEI. The ends lost 5 bases at V and 4 bases at J; junction bases unmatched: 2. The CDR3 loop is CASSWRGGTGELFF. CDR3 bases: TGTGCCAGCAGTTGGCGGGGGGGCACCGGGGAGCTGTTTTTT.

This clone has only a few counts. J is TRBJ1-6 and V is TRBV6-5; 11 bases are shared with TRBD1. Looked up from germline, CDR1 is MNHEY and CDR2 is SVGAGI. The CDR3 length is 15 residues. V was pared by 2 bases and J by 6 bases, with 0 bases of the junction left unmatched. Here the CDR3 DNA reads TGTGCCAGCAGTTACGGGACAGGGGGTAATTCACCCCTCCACTTT. It encodes CASSYGTGGNSPLHF.

J is TRBJ1-4 and V is TRBV6-1; TRBD1 is a possible D gene (5 bases). The CDR3 extends over 13 amino acids. CDR1 is MNHNS, CDR2 SASEGT, per germline. The germline V and J ends were trimmed by 6 bases and 3 bases, with 8 bases remaining between them. CDR3: CASRGGANEKLFF. In DNA form, the CDR3 reads TGTGCCAGCAGGGGGGGGGCTAATGAAAAACTGTTTTTT.

V and J are TRBV6-6 and TRBJ1-2; 8 bases fit TRBD1. The V and J ends lost 6 bases and 1 base, in that order; junction bases with no gene match: 7. CDR1 MNHNY and CDR2 SVGAGI come from the germline V gene (reference sequence). The CDR3 runs to 15 residues. CDR3 coding DNA: TGTGCCAGCAGGTCTCAAGACAGGGGTAACTATGGCTACACCTTC. As protein: CASRSQDRGNYGYTF.

The chain employs TRBV28 and TRBJ2-5, with D possibly TRBD1 on 8 matching bases. The V gene's germline CDR1 is MDHEN and CDR2 SYDVKM. CDR3 length equals 14 residues. V lost 3 bases, J lost 5 bases, and 13 bases lay in between. This CDR3 is CASSLTGEGETQYF. CDR3 coding DNA: TGTGCCAGCAGTTTGACAGGGGAGGGGGAGACCCAGTACTTC.

This clone was observed a few times. The chain links TRBV5-1 to TRBJ1-1; 8 bases are a match to TRBD1. Per germline, CDR1 SGHRS and CDR2 YFSETQ. This CDR3 contains 16 residues. The junction had 5 bases not matched to a gene; V was cut back by 0 bases and J by 1 base. In DNA form, the CDR3 reads TGCGCCAGCAGCTTGGGACAGGGACAGGCGAACACTGAAGCTTTCTTT. This sequence encodes CASSLGQGQANTEAFF.